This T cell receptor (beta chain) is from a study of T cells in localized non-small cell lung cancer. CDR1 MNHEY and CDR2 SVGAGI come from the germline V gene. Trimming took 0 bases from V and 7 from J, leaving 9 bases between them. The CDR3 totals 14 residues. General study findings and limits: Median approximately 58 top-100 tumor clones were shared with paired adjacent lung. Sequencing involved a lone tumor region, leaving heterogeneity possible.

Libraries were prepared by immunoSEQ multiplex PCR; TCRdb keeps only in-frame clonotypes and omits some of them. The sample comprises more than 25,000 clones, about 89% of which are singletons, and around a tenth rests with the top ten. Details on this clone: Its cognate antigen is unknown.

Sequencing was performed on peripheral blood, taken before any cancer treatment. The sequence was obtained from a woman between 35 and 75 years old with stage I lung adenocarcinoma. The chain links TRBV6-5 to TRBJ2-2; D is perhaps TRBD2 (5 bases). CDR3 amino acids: CASSYSRVSGELFF. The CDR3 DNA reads TGTGCCAGCAGTTACTCGCGGGTTAGCGGGGAGCTGTTTTTT.